This is a list of T cell receptor beta chains from one sample in a study of technical replicates of blood from several donors. Only in-frame clones appear in the TCRdb table, and some are missing; sequencing was by immunoSEQ multiplex PCR. The data contain about 70,000 clones, around 87% of them singletons. Sequenced input: PBMCs. Receptors originate from a human donor in good health. Some clones in this sample may be carry-over from other donors' samples. Both conserved end residues are part of each CDR3. Each record gives: CDR3 length, D gene, V gene, clone size, J gene, CDR3 protein, CDR3 DNA. A D gene is named only where the DNA matches it firmly. Where a row states a size, it is once, few, many or the class of an expanded clone; other rows omit it.

length: 13; D: .; V: TRBV18; size: .; J: TRBJ2-1; CDR3: CASSAYLDNEQFF; DNA: TGTGCCAGCTCGGCGTACCTAGACAATGAGCAGTTCTTC
length: 15; D: TRBD2; V: TRBV5-1; size: .; J: TRBJ2-1; CDR3: CASSERGGSYNEQFF; DNA: TGCGCCAGCAGCGAGCGGGGGGGCTCCTACAATGAGCAGTTCTTC
length: 18; D: TRBD2; V: TRBV27; size: .; J: TRBJ2-5; CDR3: CASSLSTGGPIYQETQYF; DNA: TGTGCCAGCAGTTTGTCAACGGGAGGCCCCATATACCAAGAGACCCAGTACTTC
length: 14; D: .; V: TRBV29-1; size: .; J: TRBJ2-1; CDR3: CSVDPTYGSGEQFF; DNA: TGCAGCGTTGATCCCACCTACGGGAGCGGTGAGCAGTTCTTC
length: 16; D: TRBD2; V: TRBV2; size: .; J: TRBJ2-5; CDR3: CASSINHLAGGGTQYF; DNA: TGTGCCAGCAGTATAAACCATCTAGCCGGGGGGGGGACCCAGTACTTC
length: 15; D: .; V: TRBV18; size: .; J: TRBJ2-2; CDR3: CASSPRGEVTGELFF; DNA: TGTGCCAGCTCCCCGCGAGGGGAGGTCACCGGGGAGCTGTTTTTT
length: 14; D: TRBD1; V: TRBV5-1; size: .; J: TRBJ1-1; CDR3: CASSPGTENTEAFF; DNA: TGCGCCAGCAGCCCAGGGACAGAGAACACTGAAGCTTTCTTT
length: 15; D: TRBD1; V: TRBV25-1; size: .; J: TRBJ1-2; CDR3: CASSAPGGGGHGYTF; DNA: TGTGCCAGCAGTGCCCCAGGGGGCGGGGGCCATGGCTACACCTTC
length: 14; D: .; V: TRBV25-1; size: .; J: TRBJ2-1; CDR3: CASSRAEAYNEQFF; DNA: TGTGCCAGCAGTAGAGCGGAGGCCTACAATGAGCAGTTCTTC
length: 18; D: TRBD2; V: TRBV18; size: .; J: TRBJ2-3; CDR3: CASSPGLAGGLFTDTQYF; DNA: TGTGCCAGCTCACCGGGGCTAGCGGGAGGACTATTCACAGATACGCAGTATTTT
length: 15; D: TRBD2; V: TRBV5-1; size: .; J: TRBJ2-5; CDR3: CASSDSGGARETQYF; DNA: TGCGCCAGCAGCGATAGCGGGGGGGCCCGAGAGACCCAGTACTTC
length: 14; D: TRBD1; V: TRBV19; size: few; J: TRBJ2-2; CDR3: CASRDRQGTGELFF; DNA: TGTGCCAGTAGAGATCGACAGGGTACCGGGGAGCTGTTTTTT
length: 12; D: .; V: TRBV11-1; size: .; J: TRBJ2-7; CDR3: CASSLSEYEQYF; DNA: TGTGCCAGCAGCTTGTCCGAGTACGAGCAGTACTTC
length: 16; D: .; V: TRBV11-2; size: .; J: TRBJ2-6; CDR3: CASSRSRVSGANVLTF; DNA: TGTGCCAGCAGCCGCAGCCGGGTCTCTGGGGCCAACGTCCTGACTTTC
length: 15; D: TRBD1; V: TRBV6-5; size: .; J: TRBJ2-1; CDR3: CASSRLGQGSNEQFF; DNA: TGTGCCAGCAGCCGCCTCGGACAGGGTTCCAATGAGCAGTTCTTC
length: 16; D: TRBD2; V: TRBV12-5; size: .; J: TRBJ2-3; CDR3: CASGLAGGPLTDTQYF; DNA: TGTGCTAGTGGCTTAGCGGGGGGGCCGCTGACAGATACGCAGTATTTT
length: 16; D: TRBD1; V: TRBV4-2; size: .; J: TRBJ1-5; CDR3: CASSLDRGQSNQPQHF; DNA: TGTGCCAGCAGCTTGGACAGGGGGCAAAGCAATCAGCCCCAGCATTTT
length: 14; D: .; V: TRBV6-6; size: once; J: TRBJ2-5; CDR3: CASSALSAQETQYF; DNA: TGTGCCAGCAGTGCCCTGAGTGCTCAAGAGACCCAGTACTTC
length: 16; D: TRBD2; V: TRBV9; size: .; J: TRBJ2-7; CDR3: CASSVGLAGGPYEQYF; DNA: TGTGCCAGCAGCGTAGGGCTAGCGGGAGGGCCTTACGAGCAGTACTTC
length: 16; D: .; V: TRBV4-2; size: .; J: TRBJ2-5; CDR3: CASSQAGRGGVETQYF; DNA: TGTGCCAGCAGCCAAGCGGGGCGGGGCGGGGTCGAGACCCAGTACTTC
length: 17; D: TRBD1; V: TRBV11-2; size: .; J: TRBJ1-4; CDR3: CASSSRPRGQGEEKLFF; DNA: TGTGCCAGCAGCTCCCGACCTAGGGGACAGGGGGAGGAAAAACTGTTTTTT
length: 12; D: .; V: TRBV29-1; size: few; J: TRBJ1-1; CDR3: CSVRGMNTEAFF; DNA: TGCAGCGTCAGGGGCATGAACACTGAAGCTTTCTTT
length: 14; D: TRBD2; V: TRBV30; size: .; J: TRBJ2-1; CDR3: CAWTRASGIDEQFF; DNA: TGTGCCTGGACAAGGGCTAGCGGGATTGATGAGCAGTTCTTC
length: 16; D: .; V: TRBV7-9; size: .; J: TRBJ1-1; CDR3: CASSPGGRGANTEAFF; DNA: TGTGCCAGCAGCCCGGGGGGGAGAGGGGCGAACACTGAAGCTTTCTTT
length: 14; D: .; V: TRBV25-1; size: .; J: TRBJ2-7; CDR3: CASSGPGTLYEQYF; DNA: TGTGCCAGCAGTGGACCCGGGACACTCTACGAGCAGTACTTC
length: 14; D: .; V: TRBV7-2; size: .; J: TRBJ1-1; CDR3: CASSQGGAVTEAFF; DNA: TGTGCCAGCAGCCAAGGGGGGGCAGTCACTGAAGCTTTCTTT
length: 13; D: .; V: TRBV5-4; size: few; J: TRBJ1-2; CDR3: CASSLEGNYGYTF; DNA: TGTGCCAGCAGCTTGGAGGGGAACTATGGCTACACCTTC
length: 13; D: .; V: TRBV5-1; size: once; J: TRBJ2-2; CDR3: CASSWEFTGELFF; DNA: TGCGCCAGCAGCTGGGAGTTCACCGGGGAGCTGTTTTTT
length: 14; D: .; V: TRBV4-1; size: .; J: TRBJ2-1; CDR3: CASRGGGDYNEQFF; DNA: TGCGCCAGCAGGGGTGGTGGAGATTACAATGAGCAGTTCTTC
length: 15; D: .; V: TRBV11-1; size: once; J: TRBJ2-7; CDR3: CASSQESGGTYEQYF; DNA: TGTGCCAGCAGCCAGGAGTCAGGAGGGACCTACGAGCAGTACTTC
length: 17; D: .; V: TRBV15; size: .; J: TRBJ1-5; CDR3: CATSRDLTADSNQPQHF; DNA: TGTGCCACCAGCAGAGATCTGACCGCGGATAGCAATCAGCCCCAGCATTTT
length: 15; D: TRBD1; V: TRBV5-1; size: .; J: TRBJ2-3; CDR3: CASSLGQGAADTQYF; DNA: TGCGCCAGCAGCTTGGGGCAGGGGGCCGCAGATACGCAGTATTTT
length: 14; D: .; V: TRBV5-6; size: .; J: TRBJ1-2; CDR3: CASSLDQGLRDYTF; DNA: TGTGCCAGCAGCTTGGATCAGGGGCTAAGAGACTACACCTTC
length: 15; D: TRBD2; V: TRBV7-6; size: .; J: TRBJ2-3; CDR3: CASSPGLVFTDTQYF; DNA: TGTGCCAGCAGCCCGGGACTAGTATTTACAGATACGCAGTATTTT
length: 17; D: TRBD1; V: TRBV4-2; size: .; J: TRBJ2-6; CDR3: CASSQDRGPRGANVLTF; DNA: TGTGCCAGCAGCCAGGACAGGGGGCCGAGAGGGGCCAACGTCCTGACTTTC
length: 19; D: TRBD2; V: TRBV7-8; size: .; J: TRBJ2-1; CDR3: CASSQRTSGTVGSYNEQFF; DNA: TGTGCCAGCAGCCAACGGACTAGCGGGACGGTGGGGTCCTACAATGAGCAGTTCTTC
length: 15; D: TRBD1; V: TRBV4-3; size: .; J: TRBJ1-5; CDR3: CASSPRWTGDQPQHF; DNA: TGCGCCAGCAGCCCCCGTTGGACAGGGGATCAGCCCCAGCATTTT
length: 15; D: TRBD1; V: TRBV7-2; size: .; J: TRBJ1-1; CDR3: CASSLEGQGITEAFF; DNA: TGTGCCAGCAGCTTAGAGGGACAGGGTATTACTGAAGCTTTCTTT
length: 14; D: .; V: TRBV9; size: .; J: TRBJ1-1; CDR3: CASSPPARDTEAFF; DNA: TGTGCCAGCAGCCCACCTGCCCGGGACACTGAAGCTTTCTTT
length: 14; D: .; V: TRBV9; size: .; J: TRBJ1-1; CDR3: CASSVGGAATEAFF; DNA: TGTGCCAGCAGCGTGGGTGGGGCGGCGACTGAAGCTTTCTTT
length: 19; D: TRBD2; V: TRBV18; size: once; J: TRBJ2-7; CDR3: CASSPLFRTSGITAYEQYF; DNA: TGTGCCAGCTCACCCCTGTTCAGGACTAGCGGGATAACGGCCTACGAGCAGTACTTC
length: 14; D: TRBD2; V: TRBV2; size: .; J: TRBJ2-7; CDR3: CASILTSASYEQYF; DNA: TGTGCCAGCATCCTGACTAGCGCCTCCTACGAGCAGTACTTC
length: 12; D: .; V: TRBV5-1; size: .; J: TRBJ2-5; CDR3: CASSLAVETQYF; DNA: TGCGCCAGCAGCTTGGCTGTTGAGACCCAGTACTTC
length: 15; D: .; V: TRBV6-6; size: .; J: TRBJ2-5; CDR3: CASSYSGLDQETQYF; DNA: TGTGCCAGCAGTTACTCGGGACTGGACCAAGAGACCCAGTACTTC
length: 15; D: .; V: TRBV5-6; size: .; J: TRBJ2-7; CDR3: CASSFNQGNSYEQYF; DNA: TGTGCCAGCAGCTTCAACCAGGGAAATAGCTACGAGCAGTACTTC
length: 19; D: .; V: TRBV10-3; size: .; J: TRBJ1-1; CDR3: CAISVSAVGRGGGNTEAFF; DNA: TGTGCCATCAGTGTCTCGGCGGTGGGCAGGGGTGGTGGGAACACTGAAGCTTTCTTT
length: 16; D: .; V: TRBV18; size: once; J: TRBJ1-1; CDR3: CASSQAFRDTGTEAFF; DNA: TGTGCCAGCTCACAGGCTTTCCGGGACACGGGCACTGAAGCTTTCTTT